This T cell receptor (beta chain) is from a study of T-cell reconstitution after alpha-beta-depleted transplantation in children. There are 16 residues in the CDR3. V dropped 4 bases and J dropped 2; count of bases not matched to a gene: 7. The V gene's germline CDR1 is SSHAT and CDR2 FNYEAQ (reference sequence). In regard to this clonotype: The antigen is not known.

Findings of the study overall: Counts and diversity of T cells one year after transplant came mostly from newly produced T cells. Several hundred graft clones that had expanded were reportedly the source of alpha-beta T cells about two months after transplant. From surviving recipient T cells and thymic progenitors came the high day-60 TCRbeta diversity observed in some patients.

Using unique molecular identifiers, the investigators prepared the TCRbeta library. One entry per CDR3 protein, called by TCRdb with MiXCR from the PCR reads. The top ten clones hold around 5.3% of a sample with about 870,000 distinct CDR3 sequences, about 15% of them seen once. This chain connects TRBV7-7 to TRBJ2-5; 10 bases are a match to TRBD2. The receptor was isolated from a male patient younger than 18 who had a stem cell transplant for acute lymphoblastic leukemia, so the T cells may come from the graft donor. The material sequenced was PBMCs, mostly from graft donor cells, taken 360 days after TCRalphabeta/CD19-depleted stem cell transplant. The CDR3 DNA reads TGTGCCAGCAGCTCAGTAGCGACTAGCGGGCAAGAGACCCAGTACTTC. It translates to CASSSVATSGQETQYF.